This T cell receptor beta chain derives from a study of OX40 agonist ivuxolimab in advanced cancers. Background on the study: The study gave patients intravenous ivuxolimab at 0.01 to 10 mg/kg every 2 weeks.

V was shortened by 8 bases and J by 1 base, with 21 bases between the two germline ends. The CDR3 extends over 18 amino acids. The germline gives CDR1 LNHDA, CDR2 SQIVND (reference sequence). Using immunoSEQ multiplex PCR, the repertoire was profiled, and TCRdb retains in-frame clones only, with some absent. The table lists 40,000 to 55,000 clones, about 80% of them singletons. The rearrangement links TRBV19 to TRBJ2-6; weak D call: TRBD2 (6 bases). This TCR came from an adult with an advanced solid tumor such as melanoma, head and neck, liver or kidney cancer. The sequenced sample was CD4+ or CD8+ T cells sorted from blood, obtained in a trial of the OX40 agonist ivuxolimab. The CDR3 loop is CASLGRRDGGSGANVLTF. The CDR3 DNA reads TGTGCCAGTCTGGGGAGACGGGACGGGGGATCTGGGGCCAACGTCCTGACTTTC.